One sample yielded the 18 T cell receptor beta chains listed below, sequenced in a study of T cell clonotyping in hematopoietic cell transplantation. Produced via immunoSEQ multiplex PCR; TCRdb's table is partial and in-frame only. Among roughly 5,300 clones, around 77% were seen once, and the ten largest hold 20% to 25%. The source was peripheral blood mononuclear cells, collected 100 days after allogeneic stem cell transplant. These receptors all stem from a male patient in his sixties or seventies who had an allogeneic stem cell transplant, so T cells may come from the graft donor. Some clones in this sample may be carry-over from other donors' samples.

The table lists this clone with a count of one. This chain uses TRBV29-1 with TRBJ2-3; maybe TRBD2 (5 bases). Per the germline V gene, CDR1 is SQVTM and CDR2 is ANQGSEA. Trimming pared 1 base from V and 0 bases from J, leaving 11 bases between. The CDR3 runs to 15 residues. CDR3 loop: CSVEGGASSTDTQYF. The CDR3 region has the DNA TGCAGCGTTGAAGGGGGAGCGAGTAGCACAGATACGCAGTATTTT.

CDR3 loop: CAWSFGYDNEQFF. CDR3 bases: TGTGCCTGGAGTTTCGGGTATGACAATGAGCAGTTCTTC. The chain carries TRBV30 and TRBJ2-1; unclear D gene. The CDR3 length is 13 residues. In germline, CDR1 is GTSNPN, CDR2 SVGIG (reference sequence). Trimming cost V 2 bases and J 5 bases, with 10 bases left between them.

The chain uses TRBV29-1 and TRBJ2-3, with 8 nucleotides matching TRBD1. V dropped 4 bases and J dropped 6; count of bases not matched to a gene: 6. The length of the CDR3 is 13 residues. Germline CDR1 is SQVTM and CDR2 is ANQGSEA. CDR3 DNA sequence: TGCAGCGTTGGGACAGGGATTTTCGATACGCAGTATTTT. The encoded protein is CSVGTGIFDTQYF.

V gene TRBV19 combines with J gene TRBJ2-5; TRBD2 matches at 10 bases. Germline values: CDR1 LNHDA, CDR2 SQIVND (reference sequence). After removal of 2 bases from V and 4 bases from J, the junction contained 4 bases not matched to a gene. The CDR3 is made up of 15 amino acids. The CDR3: CASSISASGRETQYF. CDR3 bases: TGTGCCAGTAGTATATCGGCTAGCGGGAGAGAGACCCAGTACTTC.

This clone was observed a handful of times. The chain carries TRBV5-4 and TRBJ1-2, with a possible D match to TRBD1 (5 bases). The CDR3 is 15 residues long. Trimming took off 0 bases at V and 8 bases at J, with 17 bases between the two ends. Germline V lookup: CDR1 SGHNT, CDR2 YYREEE (reference sequence). The CDR3 region is CASSLVRTGVRGYTF. CDR3 sequence (DNA): TGTGCCAGCAGCTTGGTTAGGACGGGGGTTCGAGGCTACACCTTC.

The chain combines TRBV5-6 with TRBJ2-1, with D possibly TRBD1 on 6 matching bases. Trimming removed 3 bases from V and 9 bases from J, with 25 bases in between. Germline V CDR1 and CDR2: SGHDT, YYEEEE. This CDR3 is 17 amino acids long. CDR3 protein: CASSSPGRDPRGGEQFF. Here the CDR3 DNA reads TGTGCCAGCAGCTCTCCGGGGAGAGATCCTCGAGGGGGTGAGCAGTTCTTC.

V is TRBV19 and J is TRBJ1-2; D remains unclear. The germline V and J ends were trimmed by 5 bases and 1 base, with 14 bases remaining between them. The CDR3 sequence is 15 residues long. Germline V lookup: CDR1 LNHDA, CDR2 SQIVND (reference sequence). CDR3 in DNA: TGTGCCAGTAGTCAGGAGGCGCCCTTTAACTATGGCTACACCTTC. It translates to CASSQEAPFNYGYTF. The whole variable domain, filled in from reference TRBV19 and TRBJ1-2, reads DGGITQSPKYLFRKEGQNVTLSCEQNLNHDAMYWYRQDPGQGLRLIYYSQIVNDFQKGDIAEGYSVSREKKESFPLTVTSAQKNPTAFYLCASSQEAPFNYGYTFGSGTRLTVV.

The chain recombines TRBV7-2 with TRBJ1-1; no firm D call. Germline CDR1 is SGHTA and CDR2 is FQGNSA. This CDR3 has 13 residues. The V and J ends lost 2 bases and 0 bases respectively, with 4 bases between them. The CDR3 DNA reads TGTGCCAGCAGCTTAATCCTGAACACTGAAGCTTTCTTT. It codes for CASSLILNTEAFF.

The J gene is TRBJ2-5, the V gene TRBV30; no clear D. This CDR3 spans 12 amino acids. The germline V gene has CDR1 GTSNPN and CDR2 SVGIG (reference sequence). V was trimmed by 3 bases and J by 5 bases, leaving 10 bases between them. For the CDR3, the DNA is TGTGCCTGGAGCCCCTCCCGGGAGACCCAGTACTTC. This sequence encodes CAWSPSRETQYF.

The rearrangement uses TRBV4-1 and TRBJ1-4; 7 bases are a match to TRBD1. The length of the CDR3 is 14 residues. CDR1 and CDR2 (germline): MGHRA, YSYEKL. V lost 1 base, J lost 8 bases, and 4 bases stayed unmatched. Written as DNA, the CDR3 is TGCGCCAGCAGCCAAGGACAGGGTGGAGAAAAACTGTTTTTT. Translation gives CASSQGQGGEKLFF.

In the case of this clone: A far larger clone differs by one base, so this is likely a read error. J is TRBJ2-7 and V is TRBV4-2; D is tentatively TRBD1 or TRBD2 (5 bases each). V lost 5 bases to trimming and J lost 0 bases, with 8 bases between them. The CDR3 is 13 residues long. CDR1 is LGHNA and CDR2 is YNFKEQ in the germline V gene. The CDR3 protein is CASSWDGSYEQYF. In DNA form, the CDR3 reads TGTGCCAGCAGCTGGGACGGCTCCTACGAGCAGTACTTC.

This rearrangement joins TRBV7-9 to TRBJ2-3; D unresolved. Trimming stripped 2 bases from V and 7 bases from J, with 13 bases between. This CDR3 comprises 14 residues. Germline assignment: CDR1 SEHNR and CDR2 FQNEAQ (reference sequence). The CDR3 DNA sequence: TGTGCCAGCAGCTTATTCAACAGAGAGTATACGCAGTATTTT. This translates into CASSLFNREYTQYF.

This rearrangement joins TRBV28 to TRBJ1-5; D gene ambiguous. The germline V gene has CDR1 MDHEN and CDR2 SYDVKM. The CDR3 consists of 12 residues. The V gene lost 8 bases and the J gene lost 0 bases, with 5 bases spanning the gap. CDR3 loop: CASCYSNQPQHF. In DNA, the CDR3 is TGTGCCAGCTGCTATAGCAATCAGCCCCAGCATTTT.

This chain links TRBV7-2 with TRBJ2-7; D possibly corresponds to TRBD2 (5 bases). CDR1 is SGHTA and CDR2 is FQGNSA in the germline V gene. The V gene lost 5 bases and the J gene lost 7 bases, with 21 bases spanning the gap. The CDR3 extends over 15 amino acids. Written as DNA, the CDR3 is TGTGCCAGCAGCGCAACCCCGCGGGTCTCAGGAGAGCAGTACTTC. Amino acids: CASSATPRVSGEQYF. Full variable domain (outside the CDR3, taken from reference TRBV7-2 and TRBJ2-7): GAGVSQSPSNKVTEKGKDVELRCDPISGHTALYWYRQSLGQGLEFLIYFQGNSAPDKSGLPSDRFSAERTGGSVSTLTIQRTQQEDSAVYLCASSATPRVSGEQYFGPGTRLTVT.

This rearrangement joins TRBV9 to TRBJ1-3, with TRBD1 identical over 7 bases. J lost 0 bases, V lost 3 bases, and 6 bases had no gene match. The CDR3 sequence is 16 residues long. Germline values: CDR1 SGDLS, CDR2 YYNGEE. In DNA form, the CDR3 reads TGTGCCAGCAGCGCTCGGACAGGACCCTCTGGAAACACCATATATTTT. Protein product: CASSARTGPSGNTIYF.

The rearrangement uses TRBV6-1 and TRBJ2-5, with TRBD1 as a possible D gene (5 bases). The DNA end is more similar to TRBJ2-7, so the J call may be wrong. The CDR3 is 14 amino acids. Germline V CDR1 and CDR2: MNHNS, SASEGT. CDR3 DNA: TGTGCCAGCAGTGAACAGGGCCAAACCTACGAGCAGTACTTC. It is translated as CASSEQGQTYEQYF.

The chain uses TRBV5-4 and TRBJ2-2, with D hard to call. CDR3 length: 15 residues. The ends were cut back, 0 bases at V and 0 bases at J, with 6 bases in the middle. Germline V gene lookup returns CDR1 SGHNT and CDR2 YYREEE (reference sequence). The CDR3 reads CASSLVTTNTGELFF. The CDR3 DNA reads as TGTGCCAGCAGCTTGGTGACGACGAACACCGGGGAGCTGTTTTTT.

The V gene is TRBV4-1, the J gene TRBJ2-3, with D unclear. The CDR3 covers 13 residues. In germline, CDR1 is MGHRA, CDR2 YSYEKL. V was clipped by 0 bases and J by 10 bases, with 11 bases between them. This CDR3 reads CASSQDSSGSQYF. CDR3 in DNA: TGCGCCAGCAGCCAAGATAGTTCTGGCTCGCAGTATTTT.